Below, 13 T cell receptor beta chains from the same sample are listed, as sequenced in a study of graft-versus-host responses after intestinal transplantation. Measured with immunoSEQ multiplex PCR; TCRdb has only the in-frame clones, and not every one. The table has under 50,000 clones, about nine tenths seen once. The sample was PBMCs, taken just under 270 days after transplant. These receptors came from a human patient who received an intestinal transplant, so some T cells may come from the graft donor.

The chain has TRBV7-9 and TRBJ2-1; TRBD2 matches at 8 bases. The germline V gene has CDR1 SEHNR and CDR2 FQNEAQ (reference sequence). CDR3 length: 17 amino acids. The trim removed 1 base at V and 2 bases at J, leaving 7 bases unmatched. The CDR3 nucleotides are TGTGCCAGCAGCTTAGATTTCCCCGGGGGGGCCTACAATGAGCAGTTCTTC. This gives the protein CASSLDFPGGAYNEQFF.

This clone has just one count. The CDR3 DNA sequence: TGTGCCAGCAGCCCAGGGCTGAGCTCCTACAATGAGCAGTTCTTC. Amino acids: CASSPGLSSYNEQFF. The chain joins TRBV13 to TRBJ2-1; maybe TRBD1 (5 bases). Trimming took 5 bases from V and 0 from J, leaving 11 bases between them. The CDR3 is made up of 15 amino acids. Germline V CDR1 and CDR2: PRHDT, FYEKMQ (reference sequence).

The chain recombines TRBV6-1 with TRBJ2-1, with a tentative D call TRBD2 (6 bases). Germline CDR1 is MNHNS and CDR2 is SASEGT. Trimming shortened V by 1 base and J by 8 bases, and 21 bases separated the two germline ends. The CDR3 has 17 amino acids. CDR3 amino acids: CASSEDLFVGGGDEQFF. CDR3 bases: TGTGCCAGCAGTGAAGACCTTTTTGTCGGGGGAGGAGATGAGCAGTTCTTC.

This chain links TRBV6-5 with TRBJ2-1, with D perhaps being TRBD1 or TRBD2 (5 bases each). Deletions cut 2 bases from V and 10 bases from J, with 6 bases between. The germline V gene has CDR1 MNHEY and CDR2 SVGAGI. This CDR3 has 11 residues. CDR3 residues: CASSYGDEQFF. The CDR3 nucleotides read TGTGCCAGCAGTTACGGGGACGAGCAGTTCTTC.

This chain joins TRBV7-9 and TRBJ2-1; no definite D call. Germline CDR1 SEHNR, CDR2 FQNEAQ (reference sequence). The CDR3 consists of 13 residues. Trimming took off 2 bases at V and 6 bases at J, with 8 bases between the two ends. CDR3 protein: CASSLLGFNEQFF. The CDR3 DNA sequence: TGTGCCAGCAGCTTATTAGGTTTCAATGAGCAGTTCTTC. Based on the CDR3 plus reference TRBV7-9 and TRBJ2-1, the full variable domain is DTGVSQNPRHKITKRGQNVTFRCDPISEHNRLYWYRQTLGQGPEFLTYFQNEAQLEKSRLLSDRFSAERPKGSFSTLEIQRTEQGDSAMYLCASSLLGFNEQFFGPGTRLTVL.

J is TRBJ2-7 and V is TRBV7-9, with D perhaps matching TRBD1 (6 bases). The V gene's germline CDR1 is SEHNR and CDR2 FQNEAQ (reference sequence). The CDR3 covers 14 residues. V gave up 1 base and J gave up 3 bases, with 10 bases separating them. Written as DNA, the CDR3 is TGTGCCAGCAGCTTAGAACAGGGTTTCTACGAGCAGTACTTC. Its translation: CASSLEQGFYEQYF.

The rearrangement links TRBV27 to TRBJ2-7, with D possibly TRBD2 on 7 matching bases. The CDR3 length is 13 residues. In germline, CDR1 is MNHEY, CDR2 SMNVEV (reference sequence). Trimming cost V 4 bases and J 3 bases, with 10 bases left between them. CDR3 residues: CASSWGGGYEQYF. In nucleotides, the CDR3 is TGTGCCAGCAGTTGGGGGGGCGGCTACGAGCAGTACTTC.

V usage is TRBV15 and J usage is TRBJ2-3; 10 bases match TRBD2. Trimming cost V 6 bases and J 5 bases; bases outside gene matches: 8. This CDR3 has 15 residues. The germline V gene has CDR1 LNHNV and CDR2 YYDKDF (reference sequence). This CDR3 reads CATRNSGGAVDTQYF. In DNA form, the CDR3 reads TGTGCCACCAGAAACAGCGGGGGGGCGGTAGATACGCAGTATTTT.

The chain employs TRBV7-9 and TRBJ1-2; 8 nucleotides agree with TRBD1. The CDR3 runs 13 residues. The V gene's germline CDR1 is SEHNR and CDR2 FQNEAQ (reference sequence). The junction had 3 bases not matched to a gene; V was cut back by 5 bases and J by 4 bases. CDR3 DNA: TGTGCCAGCAGCCTCGGACAGGGCTATGGCTACACCTTC. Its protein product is CASSLGQGYGYTF.

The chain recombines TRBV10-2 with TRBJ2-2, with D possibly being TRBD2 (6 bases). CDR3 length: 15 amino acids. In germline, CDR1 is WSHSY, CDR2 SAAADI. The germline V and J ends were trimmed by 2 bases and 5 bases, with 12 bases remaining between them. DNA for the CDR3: TGCGCCAGCAGTGAGGGGGGGACTCGGACCGGGGAGCTGTTTTTT. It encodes CASSEGGTRTGELFF.

Here the CDR3 DNA reads TGTGCCAGCAGCGTCACGGGGGTGAACACTGAAGCTTTCTTT. Translation gives CASSVTGVNTEAFF. The chain couples TRBV9 to TRBJ1-1, with a possible D match to TRBD1 (5 bases). The length of the CDR3 is 14 residues. Between the trimmed V and J ends, which lost 2 bases and 0 bases, there was a span of 8 bases. Germline CDR1 reads SGDLS; CDR2 reads YYNGEE.

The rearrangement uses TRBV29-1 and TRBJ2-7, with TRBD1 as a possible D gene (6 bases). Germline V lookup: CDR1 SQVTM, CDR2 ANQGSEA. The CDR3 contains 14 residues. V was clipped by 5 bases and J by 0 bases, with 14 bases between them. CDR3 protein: CSVKTGTDSYEQYF. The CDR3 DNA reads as TGCAGCGTTAAAACAGGGACGGACTCCTACGAGCAGTACTTC.

The CDR3 nucleotides read TGTGCCAGCAGCGTAGCAGGGCGGGCTTGGTCTAGCACAGATACGCAGTATTTT. It specifies CASSVAGRAWSSTDTQYF. This chain uses TRBV9 with TRBJ2-3; D is tentatively TRBD1 or TRBD2 (5 bases each). The CDR3 runs 18 residues. V shed 0 bases and J shed 0 bases, with 17 bases lying between them. In germline, CDR1 is SGDLS, CDR2 YYNGEE.